These T cell receptor beta chains were read from a single sample in a study of T-cell memory formation after mild COVID-19. TCRdb independently ran MiXCR on the 5' RACE reads; one entry per CDR3 protein. The sample holds 75,000 to 95,000 distinct CDR3 sequences; approximately 16% are singletons and the top ten take roughly two fifths. The sequencing input was PBMCs or a T cell subset sorted from them (not recorded which). The receptor set was obtained from a man younger than 35 who had mild COVID-19 (a few samples of this study predate the infection). Cell type and time point are not known. The CDR3 runs from the conserved cysteine through the conserved F or W. Fields, in order: D gene, J gene, clone size, V gene, CDR3 DNA, CDR3 protein. A D gene is named only where the DNA matches it firmly. Rows may omit the clone size; those that give it use once, few, many or a size class.

>TRBD2|TRBJ2-7|few|TRBV12-5
TGTGCTAGTGGTTGGGGGGAGGGTGGCTCCTACGAGCAGTACTTC
CASGWGEGGSYEQYF
>NA|TRBJ1-5|few|TRBV7-9
TGTGCCAGCAGCTTTTGGATCCTACAGGGTGGCCCGGGGCAGCCCCAGCATTTT
CASSFWILQGGPGQPQHF
>TRBD1|TRBJ1-4|few|TRBV6-5
TGTGCCAGCCCTACCTCCGGGACAGAGTTTAATGAAAAACTGTTTTTT
CASPTSGTEFNEKLFF
>TRBD2|TRBJ2-1|many|TRBV12-3/TRBV12-4
TGTGCCAGCACCGGGGGGGCCGCTAATGAGCAGTTCTTC
CASTGGAANEQFF
>TRBD1|TRBJ1-5|NA|TRBV5-6
TGTGCCAGCAGCTTTGCAGGGGGCGGGGGACAGCCCCAGCATTTT
CASSFAGGGGQPQHF
>NA|TRBJ2-3|NA|TRBV7-2
TGTGCCAGCAGCTTAGTTGGTGTCCTCACAGATACGCAGTATTTT
CASSLVGVLTDTQYF
>NA|TRBJ1-1|NA|TRBV7-9
TGTGCCAGCAGCGAGGGGTGGGTCGGCACTGAAGCTTTCTTT
CASSEGWVGTEAFF
>NA|TRBJ2-2|few|TRBV10-2
TGCGCCAGCAGTGACGCGGCGGGCGGGGAGCTGTTTTTT
CASSDAAGGELFF
>NA|TRBJ1-1|NA|TRBV2
TGTGCCAGCGGGGTTGGAATCGCTGAAGCTTTCTTT
CASGVGIAEAFF
>NA|TRBJ1-4|NA|TRBV4-3
TGCGCCAGCAGCCAAGATTGGGGATCGACCGTGACTAATGAAAAACTGTTTTTT
CASSQDWGSTVTNEKLFF
>TRBD1|TRBJ2-7|many|TRBV24-1
TGTGCCACCAGTGATCTGACTGAACAGGGGGCTAGGTACGAGCAGTACTTC
CATSDLTEQGARYEQYF
>TRBD2|TRBJ2-3|NA|TRBV7-6
TGTGCCAGCAGCTTAGAAGGTGCCCGACTAGCCATAGATACGCAGTATTTT
CASSLEGARLAIDTQYF
>TRBD1|TRBJ2-5|NA|TRBV7-9
TGTGCCAGCAGGTTAACCGGGACAGGGGACCAAGAGACCCAGTACTTC
CASRLTGTGDQETQYF
>NA|TRBJ1-2|NA|TRBV4-2
TGTGCCAGCAGCCCTTCGCGGGCTAGTAACTATGGCTACACCTTC
CASSPSRASNYGYTF
>TRBD1|TRBJ2-5|NA|TRBV9
TGTGCCAGTGGGGGGACAGGAGTTCTGGAGACCCAGTACTTC
CASGGTGVLETQYF
>NA|TRBJ2-1|NA|TRBV5-1
TGCGCCAGCAGCTTGGTGGCGGGGACCAGGGACAATGAGCAGTTCTTC
CASSLVAGTRDNEQFF
>NA|TRBJ2-7|many|TRBV7-9
TGTGCCAGCAGCCCAACGTCCTACGAGCAGTACTTC
CASSPTSYEQYF
>NA|TRBJ2-3|many|TRBV7-8
TGTGCCAGCAGCTTAGACCGGCGGAGCACAGATACGCAGTATTTT
CASSLDRRSTDTQYF
>TRBD2|TRBJ2-1|NA|TRBV7-6
TGTGCCAGCAGTTCCAGACTAGCGGGGGGGCCGGATGAGCAGTTCTTC
CASSSRLAGGPDEQFF
>TRBD1|TRBJ2-5|many|TRBV29-1
TGCAGCGTTGAAGAACCCCGGGACAGGGCCTCAAGGGAGACCCAGTACTTC
CSVEEPRDRASRETQYF
>NA|TRBJ1-1|NA|TRBV9
TGTGCCAGCAGCCCTATGGTGGGGGGCCGGTCTCACACTGAAGCTTTCTTT
CASSPMVGGRSHTEAFF
>TRBD2|TRBJ2-7|NA|TRBV5-1
TGCGCCAGCAGCTTCCGGGGGGCCTACGAGCAGTACTTC
CASSFRGAYEQYF
>NA|TRBJ2-5|many|TRBV7-9
TGTGCCAGCAGCTTAGGCAAGGTAGCGGTCCAAGAGACCCAGTACTTC
CASSLGKVAVQETQYF
>NA|TRBJ1-1|NA|TRBV4-1
TGCGCCAGCAGCCAAGTCCAGCTCAACACTGAAGCTTTCTTT
CASSQVQLNTEAFF
>NA|TRBJ2-2|NA|TRBV7-9
TGTGCCAGCAGCTCCAGGGTGGACGGGGAGCTGTTTTTT
CASSSRVDGELFF
>NA|TRBJ2-1|few|TRBV4-2
TGTGCCAGCAGCCAAGATGTGTTCACATACAATGAGCAGTTCTTC
CASSQDVFTYNEQFF
>NA|TRBJ2-1|few|TRBV6-6
TGTGCCAGCAGTTACGGAAATCGCACCCCCTACAATGAGCAGTTCTTC
CASSYGNRTPYNEQFF
>NA|TRBJ2-5|many|TRBV6-5
TGTGCCAGCAGCAGACGGGAAGCGGTATTGGAGACCCAGTACTTC
CASSRREAVLETQYF
>TRBD1|TRBJ2-5|NA|TRBV5-1
TGCGCCAGCAGAGAGGACAGGGGGCCTACGGAGACCCAGTACTTC
CASREDRGPTETQYF
>NA|TRBJ2-3|NA|TRBV21-1
TGTGCCAGCAGCAAAGTACCATTCGATACGCAGTATTTT
CASSKVPFDTQYF